The next 5 T cell receptor beta chains were all read from a single sample in a study of blood T cell repertoires in COVID-19. Profiling relied on immunoSEQ multiplex PCR, and the TCRdb table lists in-frame clones only, not all of them. Seen here are about 130,000 clones, about 88% observed once, and the top ten hold 2% to 2.5%. Source material: PBMCs or T cells enriched from blood (not recorded which). These receptors all stem from a man between 40 and 49 years old with acute COVID-19.

The DNA of the CDR3 is TGTGCCAGCAGCCAAACCCTCCCTCTAGCGGGGGTGAGTACCGGGGAGCTGTTTTTT. Translating gives CASSQTLPLAGVSTGELFF. This sequence joins TRBV3-1 (or the pseudogene TRBV3-2) and TRBJ2-2, with 10 positions matching TRBD2. Trimming at V came to 2 bases and at J to 5 bases, leaving 14 bases not matched to a gene. The CDR3 contains 19 residues. From germline, CDR1 is LGHDT and CDR2 YNNKEL (reference sequence).

The rearrangement uses TRBV7-9 and TRBJ1-4, with 10 bases identical to TRBD1. In germline, CDR1 is SEHNR, CDR2 FQNEAQ (reference sequence). The CDR3 length is 18 residues. The J segment lost 2 bases and the V segment lost 3 bases, leaving 9 bases of the junction unmatched. The CDR3 here is CASSLGQGNSWTNEKLFF. CDR3 DNA sequence: TGTGCCAGCAGCTTGGGACAGGGGAATTCCTGGACTAATGAAAAACTGTTTTTT.

This clone has only a few counts. At the DNA level, this CDR3 is encoded by other sequences in the same sample as well. The genes are TRBV2 and TRBJ2-6; D unresolved. V was shortened by 5 bases and J by 0 bases, with 5 bases between the two germline ends. The CDR3 extends over 14 amino acids. Per germline, CDR1 SNHLY and CDR2 FYNNEI. In nucleotides, the CDR3 is TGTGCCAGCAGTACGGGCTCTGGGGCCAACGTCCTGACTTTC. Protein sequence: CASSTGSGANVLTF.

The V gene is TRBV7-9, the J gene TRBJ2-7; the match to TRBD2 covers 7 bases. From germline, CDR1 is SEHNR and CDR2 FQNEAQ (reference sequence). With 1 base clipped from V and 3 bases from J, the junction kept 6 bases outside the gene matches. The CDR3 loop spans 15 amino acids. The CDR3 nucleotides read TGTGCCAGCAGCTTAGAGGGAGGGGCAAGCTACGAGCAGTACTTC. This codes for CASSLEGGASYEQYF.

This chain links TRBV28 with TRBJ2-3, with D maybe TRBD1 (6 bases). V lost 2 bases and J lost 5, with 14 bases in between. The germline gives CDR1 MDHEN, CDR2 SYDVKM. The CDR3 has 15 residues. The CDR3 is CASSLGGASRDTQYF. The CDR3 DNA is TGTGCCAGCAGTTTAGGGGGCGCTTCAAGAGATACGCAGTATTTT.